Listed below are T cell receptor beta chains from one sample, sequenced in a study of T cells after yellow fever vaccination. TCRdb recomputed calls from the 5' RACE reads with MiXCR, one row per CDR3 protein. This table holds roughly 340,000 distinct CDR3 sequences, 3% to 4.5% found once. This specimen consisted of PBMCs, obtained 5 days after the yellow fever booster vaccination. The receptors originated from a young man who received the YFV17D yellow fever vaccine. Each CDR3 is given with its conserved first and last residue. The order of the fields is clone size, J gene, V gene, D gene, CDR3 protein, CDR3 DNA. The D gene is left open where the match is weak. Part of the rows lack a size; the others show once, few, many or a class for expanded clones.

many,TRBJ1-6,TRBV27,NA,CASSLLHSPLHF,TGTGCCAGCAGTTTACTTCACTCACCCCTCCACTTT
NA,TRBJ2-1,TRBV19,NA,CASSISGPGEQFF,TGTGCCAGTAGTATATCCGGGCCGGGTGAGCAGTTCTTC
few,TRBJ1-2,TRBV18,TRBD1,CASSPGQGEYGYTF,TGTGCCAGCTCACCAGGACAGGGCGAGTATGGCTACACCTTC
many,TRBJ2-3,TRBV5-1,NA,CASSLEVSTDTQYF,TGCGCCAGCAGCTTGGAGGTTAGCACAGATACGCAGTATTTT
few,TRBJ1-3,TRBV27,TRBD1,CASSPSTGVGNTIYF,TGTGCCAGCAGTCCTTCTACAGGGGTCGGAAACACCATATATTTT
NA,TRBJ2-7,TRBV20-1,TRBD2,CSARLQTSGAYEQYF,TGCAGTGCTAGACTGCAAACTAGCGGTGCCTACGAGCAGTACTTC
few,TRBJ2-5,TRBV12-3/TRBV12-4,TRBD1,CASSLVWTGGNAQYF,TGTGCCAGCAGTTTAGTTTGGACAGGGGGAAATGCCCAGTACTTC
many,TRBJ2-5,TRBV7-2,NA,CASSLRYRGGETQYF,TGTGCCAGCAGCTTGAGGTACAGGGGAGGCGAGACCCAGTACTTC
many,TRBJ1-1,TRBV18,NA,CASGAGLAILNTEAFF,TGTGCCAGTGGAGCAGGGCTCGCCATACTGAACACTGAAGCTTTCTTT
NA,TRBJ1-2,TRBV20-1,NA,CSARVGTYGYTF,TGCAGTGCTAGAGTTGGTACCTATGGCTACACCTTC
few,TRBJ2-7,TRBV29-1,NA,CSVGQETTEQYF,TGCAGCGTTGGACAGGAAACGACCGAGCAGTACTTC
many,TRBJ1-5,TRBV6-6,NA,CASSRVGPQHF,TGTGCCAGCAGTCGGGTGGGGCCCCAGCATTTT
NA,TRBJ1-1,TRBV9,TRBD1,CASSKQGGNTEAFF,TGTGCCAGCAGCAAACAGGGGGGAAACACTGAAGCTTTCTTT
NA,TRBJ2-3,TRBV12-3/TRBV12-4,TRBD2,CASRISGGAGTDTQYF,TGTGCCAGCAGAATTAGCGGGGGGGCTGGCACAGATACGCAGTATTTT
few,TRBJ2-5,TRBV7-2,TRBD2,CASSGLAGSQETQYF,TGTGCCAGCAGCGGGCTAGCGGGGAGCCAAGAGACCCAGTACTTC
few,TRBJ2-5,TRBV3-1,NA,CASSLVDNGETQYF,TGTGCCAGCAGCCTCGTCGATAATGGGGAGACCCAGTACTTC
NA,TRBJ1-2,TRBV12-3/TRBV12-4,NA,CASSFGYYGYTF,TGTGCCAGCAGTTTTGGCTACTATGGCTACACCTTC
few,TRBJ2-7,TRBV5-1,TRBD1,CASSFRTGDYEQYF,TGCGCCAGCAGCTTCAGAACAGGGGACTACGAGCAGTACTTC
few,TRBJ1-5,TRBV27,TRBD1,CASRQTGVTQPQHF,TGTGCCAGCAGGCAAACAGGGGTAACTCAGCCCCAGCATTTT
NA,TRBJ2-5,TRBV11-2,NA,CASSLDHLQSWETQYF,TGTGCCAGCAGCTTAGATCACTTACAGTCCTGGGAGACCCAGTACTTC
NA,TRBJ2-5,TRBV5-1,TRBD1,CASSHNGQGTRETQYF,TGCGCCAGCAGTCATAACGGACAGGGGACTCGAGAGACCCAGTACTTC
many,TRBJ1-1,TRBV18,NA,CASSPLGANTEAFF,TGTGCCAGCTCACCGCTGGGGGCGAACACTGAAGCTTTCTTT
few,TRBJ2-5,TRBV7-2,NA,CASSDMWGETQYF,TGTGCCAGCAGCGATATGTGGGGGGAGACCCAGTACTTC
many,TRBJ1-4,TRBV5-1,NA,CASSFGQMDGEKLFF,TGCGCCAGCAGCTTTGGTCAGATGGATGGAGAAAAACTGTTTTTT
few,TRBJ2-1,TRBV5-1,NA,CASSLRSDTYNEQFF,TGCGCCAGCAGCTTGCGGTCCGACACCTACAATGAGCAGTTCTTC
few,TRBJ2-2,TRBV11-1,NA,CASSLRRQATGELFF,TGTGCCAGCAGCTTGCGGCGCCAGGCCACCGGGGAGCTGTTTTTT
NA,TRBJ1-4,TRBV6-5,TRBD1,CASSLQGGVGEKLFF,TGTGCCAGCAGTCTACAGGGGGGGGTCGGTGAAAAACTGTTTTTT
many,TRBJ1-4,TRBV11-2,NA,CASSSVRRKLFF,TGTGCCAGCAGCTCCGTCAGGAGAAAACTGTTTTTT
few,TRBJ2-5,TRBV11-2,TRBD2,CASTLPGTSGGLPQETQYF,TGTGCCAGCACCTTACCCGGGACTAGCGGGGGGCTACCCCAGGAGACCCAGTACTTC
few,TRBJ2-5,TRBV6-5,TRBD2,CASSFLAGYQETQYF,TGTGCCAGCAGTTTTTTAGCGGGGTACCAAGAGACCCAGTACTTC
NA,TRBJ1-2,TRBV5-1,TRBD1,CASSLDDRGYAGYTF,TGCGCCAGCAGCTTGGATGACAGGGGGTACGCTGGCTACACCTTC
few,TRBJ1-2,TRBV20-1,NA,CSASPRWGGGYTF,TGCAGTGCTAGTCCACGGTGGGGAGGAGGCTACACCTTC
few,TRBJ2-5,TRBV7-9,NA,CASSLTGYSYF,TGTGCCAGCAGCTTGACAGGATATTCCTACTTC
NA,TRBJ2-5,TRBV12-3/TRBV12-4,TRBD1,CASSGNRVTGGETQYF,TGTGCCAGCAGCGGGAACAGGGTTACAGGGGGAGAGACCCAGTACTTC
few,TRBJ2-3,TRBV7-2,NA,CASSLAISADTQYF,TGTGCCAGCAGCTTAGCGATATCCGCAGATACGCAGTATTTT
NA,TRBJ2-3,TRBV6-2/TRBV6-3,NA,CASSRRPGDVYTQYF,TGTGCCAGCAGCCGGCGACCGGGTGACGTTTATACGCAGTATTTT
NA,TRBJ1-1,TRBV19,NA,CASSIDPTVMNTEAFF,TGTGCCAGTAGTATAGATCCGACAGTGATGAACACTGAAGCTTTCTTT
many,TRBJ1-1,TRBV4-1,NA,CASRRTGENTEAFF,TGCGCCAGCAGGCGGACGGGGGAGAACACTGAAGCTTTCTTT
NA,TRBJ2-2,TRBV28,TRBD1,CASSPDRGTNTGELFF,TGTGCCAGCAGTCCCGACAGGGGCACTAACACCGGGGAGCTGTTTTTT
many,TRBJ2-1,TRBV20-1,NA,CSGFLAHGEQFF,TGCAGTGGGTTCCTAGCGCATGGTGAGCAGTTCTTC
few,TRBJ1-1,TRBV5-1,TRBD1,CASSPGQAEAFF,TGCGCCAGCAGCCCAGGACAGGCTGAAGCTTTCTTT
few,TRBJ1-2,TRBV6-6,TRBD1,CASSYKDSGGLYGYTF,TGTGCCAGCAGTTATAAAGATTCAGGGGGGCTCTATGGCTACACCTTC
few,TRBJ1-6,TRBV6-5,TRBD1,CASSYRGDRDYNSPLHF,TGTGCCAGCAGTTACAGGGGGGACAGGGACTATAATTCACCCCTCCACTTT
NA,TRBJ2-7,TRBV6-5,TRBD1,CASSLRDRWYEQYF,TGTGCCAGCAGTTTACGGGACAGGTGGTACGAGCAGTACTTC
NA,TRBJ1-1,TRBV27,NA,CASSLGDSEAFF,TGTGCCAGCAGTCTGGGGGACTCTGAAGCTTTCTTT
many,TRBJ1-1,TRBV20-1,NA,CSASVNGGAFF,TGCAGTGCCTCAGTGAACGGGGGAGCTTTCTTT
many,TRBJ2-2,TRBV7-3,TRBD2,CASRGGDTGELFF,TGTGCCAGCAGGGGGGGGGACACCGGGGAGCTGTTTTTT
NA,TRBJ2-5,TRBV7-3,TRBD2,CASQERGEETQYF,TGTGCCAGCCAGGAGCGGGGGGAAGAGACCCAGTACTTC
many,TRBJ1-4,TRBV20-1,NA,CSASHSREKLFF,TGCAGTGCTTCCCATAGTCGAGAAAAACTGTTTTTT
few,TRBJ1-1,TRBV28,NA,CASLVPPETEAFF,TGTGCCAGTTTGGTCCCACCAGAGACTGAAGCTTTCTTT
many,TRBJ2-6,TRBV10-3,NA,CAISERREISSGANVLTF,TGTGCCATCAGTGAGCGAAGGGAGATAAGCTCTGGGGCCAACGTCCTGACTTTC